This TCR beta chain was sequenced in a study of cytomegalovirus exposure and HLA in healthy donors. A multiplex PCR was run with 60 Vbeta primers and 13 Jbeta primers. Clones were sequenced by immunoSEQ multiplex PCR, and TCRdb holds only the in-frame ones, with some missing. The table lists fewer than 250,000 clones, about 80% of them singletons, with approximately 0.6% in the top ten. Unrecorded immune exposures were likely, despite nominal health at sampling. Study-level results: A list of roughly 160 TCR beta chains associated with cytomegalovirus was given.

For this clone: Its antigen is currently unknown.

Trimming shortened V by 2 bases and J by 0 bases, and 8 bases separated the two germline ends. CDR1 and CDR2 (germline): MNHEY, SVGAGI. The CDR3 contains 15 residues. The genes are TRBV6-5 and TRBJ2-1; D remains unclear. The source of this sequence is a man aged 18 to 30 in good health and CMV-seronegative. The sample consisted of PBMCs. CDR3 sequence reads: CASSYQFRSYNEQFF. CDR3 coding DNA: TGTGCCAGCAGTTACCAGTTCCGCTCCTACAATGAGCAGTTCTTC.